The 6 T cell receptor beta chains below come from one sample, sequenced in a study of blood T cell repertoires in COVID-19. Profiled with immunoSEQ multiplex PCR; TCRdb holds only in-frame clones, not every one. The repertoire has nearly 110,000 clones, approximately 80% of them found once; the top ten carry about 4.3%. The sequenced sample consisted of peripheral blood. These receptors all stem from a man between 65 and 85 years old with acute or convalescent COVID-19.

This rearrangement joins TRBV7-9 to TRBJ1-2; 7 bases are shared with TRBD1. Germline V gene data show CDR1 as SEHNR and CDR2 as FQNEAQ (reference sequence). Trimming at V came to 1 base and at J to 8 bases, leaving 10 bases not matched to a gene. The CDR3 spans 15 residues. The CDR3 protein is CASSLGPEGAKGYTF. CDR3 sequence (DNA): TGTGCCAGCAGCTTAGGGCCCGAGGGGGCGAAGGGCTACACCTTC.

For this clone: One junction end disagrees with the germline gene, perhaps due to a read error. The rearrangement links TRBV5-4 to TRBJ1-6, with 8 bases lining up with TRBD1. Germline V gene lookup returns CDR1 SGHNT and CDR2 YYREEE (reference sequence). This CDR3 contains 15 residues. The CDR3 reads CASRLDRDRNSPLHF. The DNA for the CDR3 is TGTGCCAGCAGATTGGACAGGGATCGTAATTCACCCCTCCACTTT.

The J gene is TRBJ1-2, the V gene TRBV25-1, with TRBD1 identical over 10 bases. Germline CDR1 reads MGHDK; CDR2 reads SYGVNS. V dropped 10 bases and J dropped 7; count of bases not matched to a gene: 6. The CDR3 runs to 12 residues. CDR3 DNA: TGTGCCATTTCCGGGGACAGGGGTGGCTACACCTTC. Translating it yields CAISGDRGGYTF.

This CDR3 is CASSFGAAEAFF. CDR3 bases: TGTGCCAGCAGCTTCGGAGCAGCCGAAGCTTTCTTT. The chain uses TRBV7-9 and TRBJ1-1; D is undetermined. Looked up from germline, CDR1 is SEHNR and CDR2 is FQNEAQ (reference sequence). The CDR3 totals 12 residues. Trimming removed 3 bases from V and 8 bases from J, with 10 bases in between.

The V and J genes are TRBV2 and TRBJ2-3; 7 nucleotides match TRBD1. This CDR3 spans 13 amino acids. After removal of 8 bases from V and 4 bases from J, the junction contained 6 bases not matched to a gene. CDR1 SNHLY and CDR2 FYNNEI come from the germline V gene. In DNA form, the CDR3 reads TGTGCCAGCGATAGGACAGGCGCAGATACGCAGTATTTT. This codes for CASDRTGADTQYF.

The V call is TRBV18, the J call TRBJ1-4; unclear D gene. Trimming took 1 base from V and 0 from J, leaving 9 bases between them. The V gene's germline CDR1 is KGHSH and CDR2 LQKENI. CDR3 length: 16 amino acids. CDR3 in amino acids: CASSPQDLATNEKLFF. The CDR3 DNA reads TGTGCCAGCTCACCACAGGATCTAGCAACTAATGAAAAACTGTTTTTT.